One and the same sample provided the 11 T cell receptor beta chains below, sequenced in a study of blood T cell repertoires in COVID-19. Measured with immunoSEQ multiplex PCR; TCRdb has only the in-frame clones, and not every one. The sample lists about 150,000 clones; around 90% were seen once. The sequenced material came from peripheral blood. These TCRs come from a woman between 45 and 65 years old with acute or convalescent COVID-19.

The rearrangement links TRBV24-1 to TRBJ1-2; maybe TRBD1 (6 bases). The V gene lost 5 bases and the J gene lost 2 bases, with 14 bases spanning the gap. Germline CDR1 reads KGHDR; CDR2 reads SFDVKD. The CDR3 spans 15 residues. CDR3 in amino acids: CATSGRDGTNYGYTF. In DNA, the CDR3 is TGTGCCACCAGTGGTAGGGACGGGACAAACTATGGCTACACCTTC.

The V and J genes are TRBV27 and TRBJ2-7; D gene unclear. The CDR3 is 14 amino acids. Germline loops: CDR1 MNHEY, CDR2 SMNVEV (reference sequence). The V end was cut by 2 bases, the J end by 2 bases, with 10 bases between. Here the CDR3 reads CASSLGRLAYEQYF. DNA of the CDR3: TGTGCCAGCAGTTTAGGAAGGCTAGCCTACGAGCAGTACTTC.

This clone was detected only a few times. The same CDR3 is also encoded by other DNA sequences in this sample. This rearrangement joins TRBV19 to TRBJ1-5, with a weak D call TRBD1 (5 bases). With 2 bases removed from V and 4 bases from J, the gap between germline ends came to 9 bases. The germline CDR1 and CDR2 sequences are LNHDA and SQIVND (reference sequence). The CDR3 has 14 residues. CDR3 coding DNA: TGTGCCAGTAGTATAACTGGGGGGAATCAGCCCCAGCATTTT. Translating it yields CASSITGGNQPQHF. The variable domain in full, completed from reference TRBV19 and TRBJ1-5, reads DGGITQSPKYLFRKEGQNVTLSCEQNLNHDAMYWYRQDPGQGLRLIYYSQIVNDFQKGDIAEGYSVSREKKESFPLTVTSAQKNPTAFYLCASSITGGNQPQHFGDGTRLSIL.

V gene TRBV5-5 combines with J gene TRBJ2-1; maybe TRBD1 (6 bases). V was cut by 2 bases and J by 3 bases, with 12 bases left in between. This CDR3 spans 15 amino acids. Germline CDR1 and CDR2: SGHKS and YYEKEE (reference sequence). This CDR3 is CASSFVQGNYNEQFF. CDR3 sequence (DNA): TGTGCCAGCAGCTTCGTCCAGGGGAACTACAATGAGCAGTTCTTC.

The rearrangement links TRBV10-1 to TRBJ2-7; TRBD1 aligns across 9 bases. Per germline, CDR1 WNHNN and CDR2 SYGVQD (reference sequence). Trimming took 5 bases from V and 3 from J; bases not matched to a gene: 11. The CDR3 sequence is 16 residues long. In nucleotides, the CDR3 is TGCGCCAGCAGTCCCTCCGGGACAGGGCGCTACTACGAGCAGTACTTC. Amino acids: CASSPSGTGRYYEQYF.

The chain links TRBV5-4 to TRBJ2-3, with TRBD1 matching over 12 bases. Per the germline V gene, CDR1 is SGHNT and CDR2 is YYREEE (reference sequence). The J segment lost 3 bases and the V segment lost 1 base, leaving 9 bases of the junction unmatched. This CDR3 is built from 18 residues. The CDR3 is CASSLSGQGARFTDTQYF. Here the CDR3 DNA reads TGTGCCAGCAGCTTGTCGGGACAGGGGGCTCGGTTTACAGATACGCAGTATTTT. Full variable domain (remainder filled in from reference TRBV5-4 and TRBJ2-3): ETGVTQSPTHLIKTRGQQVTLRCSSQSGHNTVSWYQQALGQGPQFIFQYYREEENGRGNFPPRFSGLQFPNYSSELNVNALELDDSALYLCASSLSGQGARFTDTQYFGPGTRLTVL.

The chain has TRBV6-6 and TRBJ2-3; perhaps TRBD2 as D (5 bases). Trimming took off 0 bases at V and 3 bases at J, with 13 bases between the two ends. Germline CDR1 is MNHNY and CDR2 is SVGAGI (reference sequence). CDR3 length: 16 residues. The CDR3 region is CASSYSVGSGTDTQYF. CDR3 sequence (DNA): TGTGCCAGCAGTTACTCTGTTGGGAGTGGTACAGATACGCAGTATTTT.

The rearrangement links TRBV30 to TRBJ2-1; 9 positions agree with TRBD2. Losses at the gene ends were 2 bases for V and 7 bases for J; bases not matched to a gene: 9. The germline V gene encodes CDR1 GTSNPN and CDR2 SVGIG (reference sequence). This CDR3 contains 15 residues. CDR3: CAWSTEREAQNEQFF. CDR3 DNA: TGTGCCTGGAGTACGGAGCGGGAGGCTCAGAATGAGCAGTTCTTC.

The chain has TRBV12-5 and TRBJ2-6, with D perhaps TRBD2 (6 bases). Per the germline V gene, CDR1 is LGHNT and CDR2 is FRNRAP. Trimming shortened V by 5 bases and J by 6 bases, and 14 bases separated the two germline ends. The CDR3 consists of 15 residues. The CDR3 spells CASGPGTFVANVLTF. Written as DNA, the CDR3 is TGTGCTAGTGGTCCGGGGACTTTTGTGGCCAACGTCCTGACTTTC.

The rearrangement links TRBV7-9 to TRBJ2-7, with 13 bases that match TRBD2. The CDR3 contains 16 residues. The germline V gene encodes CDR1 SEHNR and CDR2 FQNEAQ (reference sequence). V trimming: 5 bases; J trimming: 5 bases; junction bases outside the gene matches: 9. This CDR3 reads CASSPTLGLAGDEQYF. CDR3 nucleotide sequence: TGTGCCAGCAGCCCAACCCTAGGACTAGCGGGAGACGAGCAGTACTTC.

In DNA, the CDR3 is TGTGCCAGCAGTTCAAGCCGGGACAGGGAATCAGATACGCAGTATTTT. It translates to CASSSSRDRESDTQYF. The chain carries TRBV6-5 and TRBJ2-3; 9 bases agree with TRBD1. CDR1 is MNHEY, CDR2 SVGAGI, per germline. The CDR3 has 16 residues. V was pared by 4 bases and J by 4 bases, with 9 bases of the junction left unmatched.